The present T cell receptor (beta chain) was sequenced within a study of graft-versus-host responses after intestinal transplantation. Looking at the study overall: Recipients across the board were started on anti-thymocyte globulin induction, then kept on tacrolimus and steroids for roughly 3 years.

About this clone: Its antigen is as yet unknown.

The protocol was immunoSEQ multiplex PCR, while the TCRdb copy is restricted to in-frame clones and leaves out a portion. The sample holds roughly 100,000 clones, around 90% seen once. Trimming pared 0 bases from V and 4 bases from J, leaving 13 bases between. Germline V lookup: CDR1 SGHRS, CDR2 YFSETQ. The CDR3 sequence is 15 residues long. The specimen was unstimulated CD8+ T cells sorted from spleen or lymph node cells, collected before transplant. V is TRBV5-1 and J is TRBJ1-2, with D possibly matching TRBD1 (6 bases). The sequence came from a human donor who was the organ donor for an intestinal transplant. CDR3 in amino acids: CASSLGTDSSYGYTF. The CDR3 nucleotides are TGCGCCAGCAGCTTGGGAACGGACAGTTCCTATGGCTACACCTTC.